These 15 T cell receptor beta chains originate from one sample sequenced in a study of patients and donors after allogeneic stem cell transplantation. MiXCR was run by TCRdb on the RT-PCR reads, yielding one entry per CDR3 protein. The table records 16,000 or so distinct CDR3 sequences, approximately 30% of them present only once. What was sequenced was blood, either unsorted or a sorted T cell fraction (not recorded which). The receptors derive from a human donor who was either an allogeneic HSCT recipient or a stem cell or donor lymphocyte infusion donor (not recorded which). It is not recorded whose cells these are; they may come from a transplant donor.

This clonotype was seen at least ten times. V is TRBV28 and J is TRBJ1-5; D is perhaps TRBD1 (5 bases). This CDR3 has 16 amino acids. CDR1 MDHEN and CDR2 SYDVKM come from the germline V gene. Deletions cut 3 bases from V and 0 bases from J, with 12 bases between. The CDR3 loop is CASSFVAGFSNQPQHF. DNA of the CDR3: TGTGCCAGCAGTTTCGTAGCAGGGTTTAGCAATCAGCCCCAGCATTTT.

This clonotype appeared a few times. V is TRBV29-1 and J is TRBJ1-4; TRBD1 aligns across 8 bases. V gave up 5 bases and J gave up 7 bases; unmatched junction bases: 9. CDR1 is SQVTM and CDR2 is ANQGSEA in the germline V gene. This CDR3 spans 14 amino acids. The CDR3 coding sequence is TGCAGCGTTCCACAGGGGGTCGGAGGTGAAAAACTGTTTTTT. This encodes CSVPQGVGGEKLFF.

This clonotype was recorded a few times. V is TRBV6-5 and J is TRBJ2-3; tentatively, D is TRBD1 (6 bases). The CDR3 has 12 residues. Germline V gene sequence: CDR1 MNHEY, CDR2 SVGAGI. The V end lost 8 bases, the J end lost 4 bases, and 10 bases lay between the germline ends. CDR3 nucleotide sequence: TGTGCCAGCTCAGGGGTTGCAGATACGCAGTATTTT. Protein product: CASSGVADTQYF.

The CDR3 DNA reads as TGCGCCAGCAGCGTCCGGGACAGGGTGGGAACTGAAGCTTTCTTT. Its protein product is CASSVRDRVGTEAFF. The chain recombines TRBV4-1 with TRBJ1-1, with TRBD1 identical over 9 bases. Germline V lookup: CDR1 MGHRA, CDR2 YSYEKL. This CDR3 comprises 15 residues. Losses at the gene ends were 5 bases for V and 5 bases for J; bases not matched to a gene: 9.

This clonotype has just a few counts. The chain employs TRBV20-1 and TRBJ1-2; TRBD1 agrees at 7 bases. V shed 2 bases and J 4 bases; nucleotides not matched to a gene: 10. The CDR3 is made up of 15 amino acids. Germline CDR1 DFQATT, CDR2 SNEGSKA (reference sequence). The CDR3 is CSARLARTGAYGYTF. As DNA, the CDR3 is TGCAGTGCTAGACTAGCCCGGACAGGAGCCTATGGCTACACCTTC.

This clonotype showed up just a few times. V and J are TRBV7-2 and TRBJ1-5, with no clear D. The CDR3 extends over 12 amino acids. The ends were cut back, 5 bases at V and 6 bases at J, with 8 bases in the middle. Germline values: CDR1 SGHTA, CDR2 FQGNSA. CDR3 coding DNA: TGTGCCAGCAGCCCGAACCCTCAGCCCCAGCATTTT. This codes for CASSPNPQPQHF.

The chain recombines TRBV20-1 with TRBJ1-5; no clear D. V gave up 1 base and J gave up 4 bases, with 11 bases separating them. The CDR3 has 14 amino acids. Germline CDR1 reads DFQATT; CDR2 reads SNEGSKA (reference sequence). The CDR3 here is CSARVRGFNQPQHF. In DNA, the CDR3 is TGCAGTGCTAGAGTACGCGGGTTTAATCAGCCCCAGCATTTT.

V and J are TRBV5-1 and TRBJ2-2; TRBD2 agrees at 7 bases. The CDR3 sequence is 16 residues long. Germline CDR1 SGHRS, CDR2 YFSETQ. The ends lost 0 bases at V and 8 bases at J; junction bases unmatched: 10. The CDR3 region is CASSLAGGHSGGELFF. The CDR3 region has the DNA TGCGCCAGCAGCTTGGCGGGAGGACACTCCGGAGGGGAGCTGTTTTTT.

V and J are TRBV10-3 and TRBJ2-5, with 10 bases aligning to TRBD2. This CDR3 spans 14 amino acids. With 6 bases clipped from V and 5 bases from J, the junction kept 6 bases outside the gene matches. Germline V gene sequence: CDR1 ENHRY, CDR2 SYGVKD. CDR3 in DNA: TGTGCCATCAGCCAACTAGCGGGGCAGGAGACCCAGTACTTC. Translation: CAISQLAGQETQYF.

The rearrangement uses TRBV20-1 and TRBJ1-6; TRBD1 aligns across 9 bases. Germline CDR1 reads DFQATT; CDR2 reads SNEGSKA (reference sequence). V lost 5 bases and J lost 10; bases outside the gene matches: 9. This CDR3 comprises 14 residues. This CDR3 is CSAEAGTGLSPLHF. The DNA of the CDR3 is TGCAGTGCTGAAGCCGGGACAGGGCTCTCACCCCTCCACTTT.

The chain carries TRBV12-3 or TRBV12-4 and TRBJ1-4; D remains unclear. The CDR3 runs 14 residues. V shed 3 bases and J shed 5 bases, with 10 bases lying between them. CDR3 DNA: TGTGCCAGCAGTTTTGGGAGTAGGAATGAAAAACTGTTTTTT. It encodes CASSFGSRNEKLFF.

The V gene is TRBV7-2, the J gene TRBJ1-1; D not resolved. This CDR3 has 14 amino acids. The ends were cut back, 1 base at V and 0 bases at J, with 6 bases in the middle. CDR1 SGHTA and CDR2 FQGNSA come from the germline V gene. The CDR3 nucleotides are TGTGCCAGCAGCTTAGGGTCAGTGAACACTGAAGCTTTCTTT. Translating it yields CASSLGSVNTEAFF.

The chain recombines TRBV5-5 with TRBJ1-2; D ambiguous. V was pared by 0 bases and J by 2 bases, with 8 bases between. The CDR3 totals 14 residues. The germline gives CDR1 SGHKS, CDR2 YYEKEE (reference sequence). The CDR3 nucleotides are TGTGCCAGCAGCTTGGCCTGGCGGAACTATGGCTACACCTTC. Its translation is CASSLAWRNYGYTF.

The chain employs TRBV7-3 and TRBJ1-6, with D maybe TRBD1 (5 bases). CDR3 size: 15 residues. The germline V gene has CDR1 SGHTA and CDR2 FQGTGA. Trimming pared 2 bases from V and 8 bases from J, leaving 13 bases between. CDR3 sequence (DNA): TGTGCCAGCAGCTTAGGGGCAGGAGGTTATTCACCCCTCCACTTT. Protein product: CASSLGAGGYSPLHF.

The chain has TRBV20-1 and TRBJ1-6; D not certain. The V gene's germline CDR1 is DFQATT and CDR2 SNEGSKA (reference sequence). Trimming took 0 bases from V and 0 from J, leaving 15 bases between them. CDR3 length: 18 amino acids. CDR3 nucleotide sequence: TGCAGTGCTAGAGATCAGCGAGGCGGCAGCTCCTATAATTCACCCCTCCACTTT. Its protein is CSARDQRGGSSYNSPLHF.